This record covers a single T cell receptor beta chain. This clonotype was observed a handful of times. Its antigen specificity is not known. One base away there is no much larger clone; base qualities are not given. This sample is part of a study of T-cell memory formation after mild COVID-19 (dated by TCRdb to about 2021). For context, the study as a whole: TCR sequence clusters from the two donors were largely donor specific. In two donors, T-cell clones that expanded and contracted after mild COVID-19 were followed by sequencing TCRalpha and TCRbeta repertoires longitudinally. Two young, previously healthy adult volunteers made up the cohort, one male and one female. Study-level results and caveats: Contracting CD4+ clones were found mainly in CM and EM memory subsets, while CD8+ clones were enriched in EMRA. The study covered only a couple of mild cases, and larger cohorts including severe cases with pre-infection samples were considered necessary. The detection of some responding clones in pre-infection memory suggests that pre-existing cross-reactive memory T cells joined the SARS-CoV-2 response. The second-wave clones that peaked on day 37 were not confirmed to be SARS-CoV-2 specific. Clones contracting from day 15 to 85 had balanced CD4/CD8 phenotypes, while a second wave expanding from day 15 to 37 was biased towards CD4+.

TCRdb records Illumina NovaSeq 6000 as the sequencer. cDNA libraries for TCRalpha and TCRbeta were prepared by 5'RACE using constant-segment primers, with sample barcodes and unique molecular identifiers added. Trizol reagent was used to extract RNA from every sample. Libraries were amplified in two PCR steps, with a second sample barcode and Illumina TruSeq adapters added in the second step. Libraries were sequenced on an Illumina NovaSeq with 2 x 150 bp paired-end reads. Turning to the authors' computational methods: The reads were demultiplexed and collapsed into UMI-guided consensus sequences using migec v1.2.7. With mixcr v2.1.11, UMI consensuses were aligned to TRA and TRB V and J templates and assembled into clonotypes. A clonotype was counted as expanded or contracted only when both edgeR and NoisET called the clonotype significant, with the noise models trained on biological replicates. edgeR calls used a false discovery rate-adjusted p below 0.01 and a log2 fold-change threshold of 1. PCA with hierarchical clustering of max-normalized trajectories of the 1000 most abundant clonotypes was used as exploratory dynamics analysis. Separately sequenced CD4+ and CD8+ repertoires were used to assign the CD4 or CD8 phenotype of responding clones. TCRdb took the public reads, trimmed them with fastp at Q25, ran MiXCR for clone calling and kept in-frame beta chains. Every CDR3 protein is listed once, alongside the most common genes and DNA of its rows. Clone size and V and J calls follow TCRdb, not the original study. The sample contains more than 80,000 distinct CDR3 sequences, 17% of them found a single time. The ten largest clones take up less than 35% of the sample.

Ficoll-Paque density gradient centrifugation was the method used to isolate PBMCs. The cysteine opens and the phenylalanine closes a CDR3 of 17 amino acids. Just CDR3 DNA is preserved here, 51 bases in frame from base 1. CDR1 and CDR2 were assigned from the germline V gene as SGDLS and YYNGEE. The V end loses 3 bases and the J end loses 7 bases, and a stretch of 23 bases separates them. The sequence links TRBV9 to TRBJ2-1; TRBD2 might be the D gene, on 7 matching bases. The clonotype originates from an adult woman who had mild COVID-19 (a few samples of this study predate the infection). The sample titles of this study are shuffled in the database, so cell type and time point are left out; the donor was told from shared clones. Sequenced sample: PBMCs or a T cell subset sorted from them (not recorded which). The CDR3 region reads CASSELGGPTVGNEQFF. The bases read TGTGCCAGCAGCGAACTCGGGGGGCCTACGGTAGGGAATGAGCAGTTCTTC.